This is a list of T cell receptor beta chains from one sample in a study of blood T cell repertoires in COVID-19. Assay used: immunoSEQ multiplex PCR; TCRdb lists only in-frame clones, some missing. The sample holds 200,000 to 250,000 clones, roughly 79% seen once. Material for sequencing was peripheral blood. The source of these receptors is a woman older than 75 with acute or convalescent COVID-19. Each CDR3 is given without its conserved first and last residue.

TRBJ1-3,TRBV6-5,ASRTTSGNTIY
TRBJ1-2,TRBV11-3,ASSLPVRGYT
TRBJ1-1,TRBV14,ASSQEPGATNTEAF
TRBJ2-2,TRBV9,ASSVEASAGELF
TRBJ2-7,TRBV19,ASSMGTSSYEQY
TRBJ2-2,TRBV18,ASSPSTLLHTGELF
TRBJ1-1,TRBV9,ASSVDPRADTEAF
TRBJ1-2,TRBV15,ATSRFTGTGEGYT
TRBJ2-7,TRBV7-2,ASSLGPGGYEQY
TRBJ2-2,TRBV18,ASSPRGLAGATGELF
TRBJ2-7,TRBV14,ASTKGLGYEQY
TRBJ1-1,TRBV19,ASSRETGLNTEAF